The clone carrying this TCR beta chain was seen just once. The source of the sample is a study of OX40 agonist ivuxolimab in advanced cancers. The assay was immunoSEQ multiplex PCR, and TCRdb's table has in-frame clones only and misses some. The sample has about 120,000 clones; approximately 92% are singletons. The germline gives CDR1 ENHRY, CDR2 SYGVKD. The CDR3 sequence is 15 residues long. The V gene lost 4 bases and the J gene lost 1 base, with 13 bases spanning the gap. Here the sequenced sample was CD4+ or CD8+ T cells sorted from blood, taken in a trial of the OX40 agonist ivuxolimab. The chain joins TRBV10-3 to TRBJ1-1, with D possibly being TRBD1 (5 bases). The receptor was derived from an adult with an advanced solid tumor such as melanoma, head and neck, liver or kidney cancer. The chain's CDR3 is CAISGGGTANTEAFF. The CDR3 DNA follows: TGTGCCATCAGTGGGGGGGGTACAGCGAACACTGAAGCTTTCTTT.